Following are 30 T cell receptor beta chains from one sample sequenced in a study of blood T cells in healthy people across ages. The use of a sample-barcoded 5' primer and a J-beta primer mix characterized a second PCR of 7 to 11 cycles. Via MiXCR, TCRdb re-called the 5' RACE reads, giving one row per CDR3 protein. Of over 950,000 distinct CDR3 sequences listed, 45% to 60% are singletons. Source material: blood. The receptors come from a woman aged 55 to 70 in good health.

This chain links TRBV7-9 with TRBJ2-1; D call uncertain. This CDR3 comprises 11 residues. Trimming took off 3 bases at V and 9 bases at J, with 6 bases between the two ends. Germline CDR1 is SEHNR and CDR2 is FQNEAQ (reference sequence). CDR3 coding DNA: TGTGCCAGCAGCTTGGACGGTGAGCAGTTCTTC. As protein: CASSLDGEQFF.

This clonotype was recorded only once. V and J are TRBV6-2 or TRBV6-3 and TRBJ2-1; TRBD2 agrees at 9 bases. V shed 0 bases, J shed 10 bases, and the junction held 10 bases outside the gene matches. The CDR3 sequence is 16 residues long. The V gene's germline CDR1 is MNHEY and CDR2 SVGEGT. CDR3 in amino acids: CASSYSLSSGKREQFF. The CDR3 bases are TGTGCCAGCAGTTACTCTCTCTCTAGCGGGAAGAGAGAGCAGTTCTTC.

This clonotype came up a few times. J is TRBJ2-6 and V is TRBV18; the D is unclear. V was cut by 3 bases and J by 0 bases, with 9 bases left in between. The CDR3 sequence is 16 residues long. From germline, CDR1 is KGHSH and CDR2 LQKENI. The CDR3 bases are TGTGCCAGCTCACCTCTTCCCGGCTCTGGGGCCAACGTCCTGACTTTC. It translates to CASSPLPGSGANVLTF.

The chain links TRBV3-1 to TRBJ2-7; D is undetermined. V dropped 0 bases and J dropped 6 bases, with 12 bases sitting between them. Germline assignment: CDR1 LGHDT and CDR2 YNNKEL (reference sequence). This CDR3 contains 14 residues. In DNA, the CDR3 is TGTGCCAGCAGCCAAGACCGAATTCTCCGCGAGCAGTACTTC. Translated, it gives CASSQDRILREQYF.

This sequence joins TRBV7-3 and TRBJ2-6, with unresolved D. The CDR3 has 18 amino acids. The V end lost 4 bases, the J end lost 0 bases, and 16 bases lay between the germline ends. Germline CDR1 and CDR2: SGHTA and FQGTGA. This CDR3 is CASSSAVGRSSGANVLTF. The DNA for the CDR3 is TGTGCCAGCAGCTCGGCGGTAGGCAGAAGCTCTGGGGCCAACGTCCTGACTTTC. The full variable domain, in which reference TRBV7-3 and TRBJ2-6 provide the parts outside the CDR3, is GAGVSQTPSNKVTEKGKYVELRCDPISGHTALYWYRQSLGQGPEFLIYFQGTGAADDSGLPNDRFFAVRPEGSVSTLKIQRTERGDSAVYLCASSSAVGRSSGANVLTFGAGSRLTVL.

V gene TRBV4-2 combines with J gene TRBJ1-4; D remains unclear. Per germline, CDR1 LGHNA and CDR2 YNFKEQ. Trimming shortened V by 1 base and J by 5 bases, and 11 bases separated the two germline ends. The CDR3 runs 15 residues. DNA of the CDR3: TGTGCCAGCAGCCAAGTGGGCAGGCCAAATGAAAAACTGTTTTTT. Translated: CASSQVGRPNEKLFF.

The chain combines TRBV28 with TRBJ2-3; the D gene is possibly TRBD2 (6 bases). Germline values: CDR1 MDHEN, CDR2 SYDVKM. V lost 4 bases to trimming and J lost 4 bases, with 15 bases between them. The CDR3 is made up of 15 amino acids. CDR3 protein: CASSSAGTRADTQYF. The CDR3 DNA sequence: TGTGCCAGCAGTTCAGCGGGTACGAGGGCAGATACGCAGTATTTT.

This clonotype was counted a few times. The CDR3 sequence: CASSQGSGRPLNEQFF. The CDR3, as DNA: TGCGCCAGCAGCCAAGGATCGGGAAGGCCTTTAAATGAGCAGTTCTTC. This chain links TRBV4-3 with TRBJ2-1, with D possibly being TRBD2 (5 bases). In germline, CDR1 is LGHNA, CDR2 YSLEER. The CDR3 loop spans 16 amino acids. Trimming cost V 1 base and J 7 bases, with 17 bases left between them.

The genes are TRBV10-3 and TRBJ2-3; D remains unclear. V lost 10 bases and J lost 2, with 10 bases in between. CDR1 is ENHRY, CDR2 SYGVKD, per germline. The CDR3 length is 12 residues. DNA of the CDR3: TGTGCCACCAGCCAAGCCACAGATACGCAGTATTTT. Translating it yields CATSQATDTQYF.

In this sample, this clonotype turned up once. The CDR3 coding sequence is TGCGCCAGCAGCTCCTGGACTACAGCTGTCATTGAGCAGTTCTTC. Residues: CASSSWTTAVIEQFF. J is TRBJ2-1 and V is TRBV5-1; maybe TRBD2 (6 bases). The CDR3 extends over 15 amino acids. Trimming shortened V by 3 bases and J by 9 bases, and 19 bases separated the two germline ends. Germline V CDR1 and CDR2: SGHRS, YFSETQ.

The rearrangement joins TRBV20-1 to TRBJ2-3, with 14 bases lining up with TRBD2. Unmatched junction bases numbered 6, after V lost 1 base and J lost 9 bases. Germline loops: CDR1 DFQATT, CDR2 SNEGSKA (reference sequence). The CDR3 runs 15 residues. The CDR3 here is CSARGLAGGVATQYF. In DNA form, the CDR3 reads TGCAGTGCTAGAGGACTAGCGGGAGGGGTAGCAACGCAGTATTTT.

This rearrangement joins TRBV4-2 to TRBJ2-3, with 9 nucleotides matching TRBD1. The length of the CDR3 is 15 residues. J lost 2 bases, V lost 6 bases, and 6 bases had no gene match. Germline CDR1 reads LGHNA; CDR2 reads YNFKEQ. The CDR3 coding sequence is TGTGCCAGCAGGCCCGGGACAGGGATCACAGATACGCAGTATTTT. The encoded protein is CASRPGTGITDTQYF.

The rearrangement links TRBV5-1 to TRBJ2-5; either TRBD1 or TRBD2 may fit D (5 bases each). The CDR3 runs 16 residues. Germline CDR1 SGHRS, CDR2 YFSETQ. The V and J ends lost 0 bases and 4 bases respectively, with 16 bases between them. CDR3 DNA: TGCGCCAGCAGCTTGGGTATCCGGGGCGAGGGAGAGACCCAGTACTTC. Translating gives CASSLGIRGEGETQYF.

This clonotype showed up just a few times. The rearrangement joins TRBV7-9 to TRBJ2-7; TRBD1 aligns across 11 bases. The CDR3 is made up of 17 amino acids. Trimming at V came to 4 bases and at J to 4 bases, leaving 12 bases not matched to a gene. The germline V gene has CDR1 SEHNR and CDR2 FQNEAQ (reference sequence). The DNA for the CDR3 is TGTGCCAGCAGCTCACGCCGGGACAGGGGGTTGGGGTACGAGCAGTACTTC. Translation: CASSSRRDRGLGYEQYF. The whole variable domain, remainder taken from reference TRBV7-9 and TRBJ2-7, is DTGVSQNPRHKITKRGQNVTFRCDPISEHNRLYWYRQTLGQGPEFLTYFQNEAQLEKSRLLSDRFSAERPKGSFSTLEIQRTEQGDSAMYLCASSSRRDRGLGYEQYFGPGTRLTVT.

The chain combines TRBV28 with TRBJ1-2; no firm D call. The V and J ends lost 1 base and 11 bases respectively, with 11 bases between them. Germline-derived CDR1 and CDR2 are MDHEN and SYDVKM. The CDR3 totals 12 residues. CDR3 protein: CASSLFPLDYTF. The CDR3 nucleotides are TGTGCCAGCAGTTTATTCCCGCTCGATTACACCTTC.

The chain joins TRBV4-1 to TRBJ1-1; unclear D gene. Germline V gene sequence: CDR1 MGHRA, CDR2 YSYEKL. The ends were cut back, 6 bases at V and 0 bases at J, with 5 bases in the middle. The CDR3 length is 12 residues. The CDR3 here is CASSWVNTEAFF. The CDR3 DNA reads TGCGCCAGCAGTTGGGTGAACACTGAAGCTTTCTTT.

This clonotype was found a few times. The J gene is TRBJ2-1, the V gene TRBV4-1; D remains ambiguous. Germline V gives CDR1 MGHRA, CDR2 YSYEKL. V dropped 3 bases and J dropped 5 bases, with 11 bases sitting between them. This CDR3 contains 14 residues. The CDR3 here is CASSHTTGNNEQFF. The CDR3, as DNA: TGCGCCAGCAGCCACACGACGGGCAACAATGAGCAGTTCTTC.

The chain uses TRBV5-1 and TRBJ2-5; perhaps TRBD1 as D (6 bases). The germline gives CDR1 SGHRS, CDR2 YFSETQ. The CDR3 covers 15 residues. Trimming took 1 base from V and 5 from J, leaving 15 bases between them. This CDR3 is CASSLNGGGWETQYF. The CDR3 nucleotides read TGCGCCAGCAGCTTGAACGGTGGGGGCTGGGAGACCCAGTACTTC.

V usage is TRBV2 and J usage is TRBJ1-1; the D is unclear. Trimming cost V 3 bases and J 4 bases, with 9 bases left between them. CDR3 size: 13 residues. CDR1 SNHLY and CDR2 FYNNEI come from the germline V gene. The CDR3 DNA reads as TGTGCCAGCAGTGATCCTGCCTCCACTGAAGCTTTCTTT. It specifies CASSDPASTEAFF.

This clonotype has a handful of counts. J is TRBJ2-5 and V is TRBV12-3 or TRBV12-4, with a weak D call TRBD2 (7 bases). The CDR3 has 14 residues. Trimming left V 1 base short and J 7 bases short, with 13 bases between. The CDR3 loop reads CASSLESRGATQYF. The CDR3 bases are TGTGCCAGCAGTTTAGAGTCCCGGGGGGCGACCCAGTACTTC.

This chain uses TRBV5-1 with TRBJ1-2; TRBD1 matches at 11 bases. The V and J ends lost 1 base and 2 bases, in that order; junction bases with no gene match: 4. Looked up from germline, CDR1 is SGHRS and CDR2 is YFSETQ. The CDR3 covers 16 residues. CDR3 sequence: CASSLRTGGQNYGYTF. CDR3 sequence (DNA): TGCGCCAGCAGCTTGCGGACAGGGGGCCAGAACTATGGCTACACCTTC.

The CDR3, as DNA: TGTGCCAGCAGTTTCTCGACAGGAGCCACCTACGAGCAGTACTTC. Protein: CASSFSTGATYEQYF. The V and J genes are TRBV6-5 and TRBJ2-7; possible D gene TRBD1, 6 bases. The germline V gene has CDR1 MNHEY and CDR2 SVGAGI. The CDR3 is made up of 15 amino acids. The V end lost 4 bases, the J end lost 2 bases, and 15 bases lay between the germline ends.

This clonotype was detected only a few times. The V call is TRBV5-1, the J call TRBJ2-7; maybe TRBD1 (7 bases). This CDR3 comprises 14 residues. V was pared by 3 bases and J by 3 bases, with 13 bases between. Germline V gene sequence: CDR1 SGHRS, CDR2 YFSETQ. The DNA of the CDR3 is TGCGCCAGCAGCTCTCACAGGGGAGGCTACGAGCAGTACTTC. It specifies CASSSHRGGYEQYF.

CDR3 in DNA: TGTGCCAGCAGTGACGTCGGTGGGGCCTACGAGCAGTACTTC. Protein product: CASSDVGGAYEQYF. The chain has TRBV25-1 and TRBJ2-7; unclear D gene. Trimming shortened V by 3 bases and J by 2 bases, and 11 bases separated the two germline ends. The CDR3 length is 14 residues. Germline V lookup: CDR1 MGHDK, CDR2 SYGVNS.

The rearrangement joins TRBV4-1 to TRBJ2-7; 8 positions agree with TRBD1. CDR3 size: 15 residues. Unmatched junction bases numbered 10, after V lost 4 bases and J lost 5 bases. Germline CDR1 and CDR2: MGHRA and YSYEKL. The CDR3 coding sequence is TGCGCCAGCAGCCGCCAGACAGGGGTTAATCACGAGCAGTACTTC. This codes for CASSRQTGVNHEQYF.

The chain links TRBV4-2 to TRBJ2-3; no clear D. This CDR3 is built from 14 residues. Between the trimmed V and J ends, which lost 0 bases and 4 bases, there was a span of 8 bases. Germline CDR1 is LGHNA and CDR2 is YNFKEQ. DNA of the CDR3: TGTGCCAGCAGCCAAGATGGGGTCCCAGATACGCAGTATTTT. It encodes CASSQDGVPDTQYF.

This clonotype came up a few times. V usage is TRBV28 and J usage is TRBJ2-7, with a weak D call TRBD2 (5 bases). The CDR3 is 11 residues long. Trimming removed 6 bases at V and 5 bases at J, with 8 bases between. Germline CDR1 is MDHEN and CDR2 is SYDVKM. CDR3 in amino acids: CASRRTDEQYF. CDR3 nucleotides: TGTGCCAGCAGACGGACTGACGAGCAGTACTTC.

The chain employs TRBV7-2 and TRBJ2-7; D is unresolved. Between the trimmed V and J ends, which lost 1 base and 3 bases, there was a span of 13 bases. The CDR3 covers 15 residues. Germline-derived CDR1 and CDR2 are SGHTA and FQGNSA. CDR3 loop: CASSLGVGINYEQYF. DNA for the CDR3: TGTGCCAGCAGCTTAGGAGTGGGGATCAACTACGAGCAGTACTTC.

There are a few counts of this clonotype. The gene calls are TRBV5-1 and TRBJ2-5, with a possible D match to TRBD2 (6 bases). Germline assignment: CDR1 SGHRS and CDR2 YFSETQ. Between the trimmed V and J ends, which lost 4 bases and 5 bases, there was a span of 21 bases. The CDR3 runs to 16 residues. This chain's CDR3 is CASSPGLTGRIETQYF. For the CDR3, the DNA is TGCGCCAGCAGCCCGGGCCTTACCGGGAGAATTGAGACCCAGTACTTC. Filled out from reference TRBV5-1 and TRBJ2-5, the complete variable domain reads KAGVTQTPRYLIKTRGQQVTLSCSPISGHRSVSWYQQTPGQGLQFLFEYFSETQRNKGNFPGRFSGRQFSNSRSEMNVSTLELGDSALYLCASSPGLTGRIETQYFGPGTRLLVL.

The chain uses TRBV28 and TRBJ1-2; D possibly corresponds to TRBD1 (5 bases). From germline, CDR1 is MDHEN and CDR2 SYDVKM. Trimming cost V 2 bases and J 2 bases, with 9 bases left between them. There are 14 residues in the CDR3. CDR3 in DNA: TGTGCCAGCAGTTTAGAGAGGGGAAACTATGGCTACACCTTC. It is translated as CASSLERGNYGYTF.